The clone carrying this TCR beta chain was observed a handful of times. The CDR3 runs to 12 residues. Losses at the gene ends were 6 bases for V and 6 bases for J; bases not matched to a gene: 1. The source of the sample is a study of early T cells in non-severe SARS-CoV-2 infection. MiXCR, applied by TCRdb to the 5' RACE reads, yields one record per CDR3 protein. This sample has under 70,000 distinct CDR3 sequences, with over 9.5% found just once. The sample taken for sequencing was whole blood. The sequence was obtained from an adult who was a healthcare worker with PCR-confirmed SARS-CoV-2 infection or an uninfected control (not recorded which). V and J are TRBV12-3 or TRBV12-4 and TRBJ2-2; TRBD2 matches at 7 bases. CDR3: CASRTSSGELFF. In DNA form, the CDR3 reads TGTGCCAGCAGGACTAGCTCCGGGGAGCTGTTTTTT.